Listed below are T cell receptor beta chains from one sample, sequenced in a study of human T cells and chemical hapten exposure. In TCRdb, the RACE reads were re-called with MiXCR into one record per CDR3 protein. The table has some 98,000 distinct CDR3 sequences, roughly 10% seen once. Specimen: whole blood, collected in connection with sensitization to the hapten diphenylcyclopropenone (DPC). The receptors come from a woman aged 55-70 years with alopecia areata. Some clones in this sample may be carry-over from other donors' samples. Each CDR3 is given with its conserved first and last residue. The D gene is left open where the match is weak. The listing skips clone size in some rows; elsewhere it reads once, few, many or a size class.

TRBJ2-7 | TRBD1 | NA | TRBV20-1 | TGCAGTGCTGGGGGACAGGGGGTGAGCTACGAGCAGTACTTC | CSAGGQGVSYEQYF
TRBJ2-3 | TRBD2 | many | TRBV18 | TGTGCCAGCTCGCGGACTAGCGGACTCACAGATACGCAGTATTTT | CASSRTSGLTDTQYF
TRBJ1-2 | NA | NA | TRBV7-2 | TGTGCCAGCAGCTTAGCGTGGAGAGGGAGCTATGGCTACACCTTC | CASSLAWRGSYGYTF
TRBJ1-5 | NA | many | TRBV12-3/TRBV12-4 | TGTGCCAGCAGTTACGGAGGGGGCAATCAGCCCCAGCATTTT | CASSYGGGNQPQHF
TRBJ2-3 | NA | NA | TRBV6-5 | TGTGCCAGCAAACACACTCCGGGGTCAGATACGCAGTATTTT | CASKHTPGSDTQYF
TRBJ1-1 | NA | many | TRBV5-1 | TGCGCCAGCAGCTTTGACACCGGAGTAGGAAACACTGAAGCTTTCTTT | CASSFDTGVGNTEAFF
TRBJ1-4 | TRBD1 | many | TRBV10-3 | TGTGCCATCAGTGAGGTCCGGACAGGGAAATCGGAAAAACTGTTTTTT | CAISEVRTGKSEKLFF
TRBJ1-3 | NA | NA | TRBV7-9 | TGTGCCAGCAGCTTCTCGGCCGGGACGGATGGAAACACCATATATTTT | CASSFSAGTDGNTIYF
TRBJ1-6 | NA | many | TRBV12-3/TRBV12-4 | TGTGCCAGCAGTTTGTCCTCCTCCTCCTATAATTCACCCCTCCACTTT | CASSLSSSSYNSPLHF
TRBJ2-2 | TRBD2 | NA | TRBV7-2 | TGTGCCAGCAGCAGGGGACTAGGAAGGACCGGGGAGCTGTTTTTT | CASSRGLGRTGELFF
TRBJ1-1 | NA | few | TRBV6-1 | TGTGCCAGCGGGACTGAACAGAACACTGAAGCTTTCTTT | CASGTEQNTEAFF
TRBJ1-3 | NA | many | TRBV5-1 | TGCGCCAGCAGCCCCAGTGGAAACACCATATATTTT | CASSPSGNTIYF
TRBJ1-2 | TRBD1 | few | TRBV29-1 | TGCAGCGCCACTACCGGGACAGTTAACTATGGCTACACCTTC | CSATTGTVNYGYTF
TRBJ2-5 | TRBD2 | many | TRBV5-1 | TGCGCCAGCAGCTTCCGAACTGGGGGGGAAGAGACCCAGTACTTC | CASSFRTGGEETQYF
TRBJ1-1 | TRBD1 | NA | TRBV5-6 | TGTGCCAGCACTCGGGACAGCCGGCGTGCTTTCTTT | CASTRDSRRAFF
TRBJ1-2 | TRBD1 | few | TRBV7-2 | TGTGCCAGCAGCCTGACCGGGACAGGGAGCTATGGCTACACCTTC | CASSLTGTGSYGYTF
TRBJ2-6 | NA | few | TRBV29-1 | TGCAGCGTTGTGTCCTCACCCTGGGCCAACGTCCTGACTTTC | CSVVSSPWANVLTF
TRBJ2-5 | NA | few | TRBV5-4 | TGTGCCAGCAGCTTGTGGTCTCTACGAGGGGGGACCCAGTACTTC | CASSLWSLRGGTQYF
TRBJ2-6 | NA | many | TRBV29-1 | TGCAGCGCAATTAGGGGGACCTCTGGGGCCAACGTCCTGACTTTC | CSAIRGTSGANVLTF
TRBJ2-1 | TRBD1 | NA | TRBV5-1 | TGCGCCAGCAGAACCAAACAGGGGTACAATGAGCAGTTCTTC | CASRTKQGYNEQFF
TRBJ2-3 | TRBD1 | many | TRBV4-1 | TGCGCCAGCAGCCAAGACTGGACAGGGGGCCCAGATACGCAGTATTTT | CASSQDWTGGPDTQYF
TRBJ2-1 | NA | few | TRBV6-1 | TGTGCCAGCAGCCGAGAAATCAATGAGCAGTTCTTC | CASSREINEQFF
TRBJ2-7 | TRBD2 | NA | TRBV29-1 | TGCAGCGTTGGGGCCGGACTAGCGGGAACCTCCAGGTTCGAGCAGTACTTC | CSVGAGLAGTSRFEQYF
TRBJ1-1 | TRBD1 | many | TRBV6-2/TRBV6-3 | TGTGCCAGCAGACGGGAGGGGGCGCGCCCTGAAGCTTTCTTT | CASRREGARPEAFF
TRBJ1-2 | NA | many | TRBV29-1 | TGCAGCGTTGTACAGAACTATGGCTACACCTTC | CSVVQNYGYTF
TRBJ2-3 | NA | NA | TRBV7-9 | TGTGCCAGCGGTTTTCGGACGGACGTGGCGCAGTATTTT | CASGFRTDVAQYF
TRBJ1-5 | NA | few | TRBV19 | TGTGCCAGTAGATCGGGGAGCGAAGGGCCCCAGCATTTT | CASRSGSEGPQHF
TRBJ1-1 | NA | NA | TRBV9 | TGTGCCAGCAGCGCCACCCCCACGGGGGACACTGAAGTTTTCTTT | CASSATPTGDTEVFF
TRBJ2-6 | NA | NA | TRBV29-1 | TGCAGCGTTCCGGCGGTACAGCTCTCTGGGGCCAACGTCCTGACTTTC | CSVPAVQLSGANVLTF
TRBJ2-7 | NA | once | TRBV7-9 | TGTGCCAGCAGACCCCAGGGCTATCCGAGCTCCTACGAGCAGTACTTC | CASRPQGYPSSYEQYF
TRBJ2-1 | TRBD1 | many | TRBV4-1 | TGCGCCAGCAGCCCACAGACAGGGAGCGCCTACAATGAGCAGTTCTTC | CASSPQTGSAYNEQFF
TRBJ1-2 | NA | many | TRBV2 | TGTGCCAGCAGTGAAACTGGACAGATTGGCTACACCTTC | CASSETGQIGYTF
TRBJ2-3 | TRBD2 | few | TRBV11-2 | TGTGCCAGCAGCCCACACCGGGGGGTCAGCTTCCTTCGCACAGATACGCAGTATTTT | CASSPHRGVSFLRTDTQYF
TRBJ1-1 | NA | NA | TRBV20-1 | TGCAGTGCTAGAGATATGCAGGGGACCACTGAAGCTTTCTTT | CSARDMQGTTEAFF
TRBJ1-6 | NA | few | TRBV20-1 | TGCAGTGCCCACATCCGGAGGGGATATAATTCACCCCTCCACTTT | CSAHIRRGYNSPLHF
TRBJ2-7 | NA | NA | TRBV14 | TGTGCCAGCAGCCCGGGTCCGGGGGTCTACGAGCAGTACTTC | CASSPGPGVYEQYF
TRBJ2-2 | NA | many | TRBV25-1 | TGTGCCAGCAGTGTCCAGGGGTCGGGCACCGGGGAGCTGTTTTTT | CASSVQGSGTGELFF
TRBJ2-2 | NA | few | TRBV7-8 | TGTGCCAGCAGCGTGGTACTAGCGAACACCGGGGAGCTGTTTTTT | CASSVVLANTGELFF
TRBJ1-2 | NA | few | TRBV3-1 | TGTGCCAGCAGCCAAGATCATACCGGCTACACCTTC | CASSQDHTGYTF
TRBJ2-7 | NA | few | TRBV12-3/TRBV12-4 | TGTGCCAGCAGTATCCCCGGCGTGTCCTACGAGCAGTACTTC | CASSIPGVSYEQYF
TRBJ2-7 | NA | many | TRBV7-9 | TGTGCCAGTCGGGAGCTCCAAGGGGGCGAGCAGTACTTC | CASRELQGGEQYF
TRBJ1-3 | NA | many | TRBV5-1 | TGCGCCAGCAGCTTCCAGGCTGCAGGCACCGTTGGAAACACCATATATTTT | CASSFQAAGTVGNTIYF